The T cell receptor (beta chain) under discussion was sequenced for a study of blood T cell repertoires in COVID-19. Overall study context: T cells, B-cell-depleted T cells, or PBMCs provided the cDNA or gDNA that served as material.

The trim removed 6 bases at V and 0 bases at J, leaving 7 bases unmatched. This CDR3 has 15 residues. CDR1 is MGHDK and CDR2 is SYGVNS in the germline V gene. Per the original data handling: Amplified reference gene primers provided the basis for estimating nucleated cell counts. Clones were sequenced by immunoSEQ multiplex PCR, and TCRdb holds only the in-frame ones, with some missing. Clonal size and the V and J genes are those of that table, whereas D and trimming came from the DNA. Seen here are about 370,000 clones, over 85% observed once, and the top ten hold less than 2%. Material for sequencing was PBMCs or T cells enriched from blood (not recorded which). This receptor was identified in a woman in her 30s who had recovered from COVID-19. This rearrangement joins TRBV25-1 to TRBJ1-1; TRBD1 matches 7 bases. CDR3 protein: CASSRQGNMNTEAFF. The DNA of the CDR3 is TGTGCCAGCAGCAGACAGGGCAACATGAACACTGAAGCTTTCTTT.